The next 18 T cell receptor beta chains were all read from a single sample in a study of blood T cell repertoires in COVID-19. Assay: immunoSEQ multiplex PCR; the TCRdb copy retains only in-frame clones and omits some. The sample lists under 250,000 clones, 87% occurring once. The sequenced material came from peripheral blood. All receptors come from a man between 18 and 35 years old with active or convalescent COVID-19.

The chain uses TRBV7-8 and TRBJ2-3; 10 positions agree with TRBD2. J lost 2 bases, V lost 5 bases, and 13 bases had no gene match. CDR1 is SGHVS, CDR2 FQNEAQ, per germline. The length of the CDR3 is 18 residues. The CDR3 is CASSPRAWLAGDTDTQYF. The CDR3 nucleotides read TGTGCCAGCAGCCCGCGGGCTTGGCTAGCGGGGGACACAGATACGCAGTATTTT.

The V and J genes are TRBV6-2 or TRBV6-3 and TRBJ2-5; TRBD2 matches 11 bases. V dropped 2 bases and J dropped 4; count of bases not matched to a gene: 6. This CDR3 has 16 amino acids. Germline CDR1 MNHEY, CDR2 SVGEGT. The CDR3 spells CASSYLLLAGGETQYF. The CDR3, as DNA: TGTGCCAGCAGTTACCTACTTCTAGCGGGGGGAGAGACCCAGTACTTC.

The rearrangement joins TRBV10-3 to TRBJ1-6; TRBD1 matches 10 bases. The CDR3 loop spans 13 amino acids. The V gene end was trimmed by 6 bases and the J gene end by 8 bases; junction bases not matched to a gene: 1. Germline values: CDR1 ENHRY, CDR2 SYGVKD. The CDR3 loop reads CAIRGTGDSPLHF. The CDR3 bases are TGTGCCATCAGGGGGACAGGGGATTCACCCCTCCACTTT.

The chain employs TRBV7-6 and TRBJ1-1, with a possible D match to TRBD1 (5 bases). V dropped 3 bases and J dropped 2 bases, with 10 bases sitting between them. CDR1 and CDR2 from the germline V gene are SGHVS and FNYEAQ. CDR3 length: 14 amino acids. The CDR3 loop reads CASSFGGGNTEAFF. CDR3 nucleotides: TGTGCCAGCAGCTTCGGGGGTGGAAACACTGAAGCTTTCTTT.

This clone appeared once. CDR3 sequence reads: CASSELGAGTEAFF. In DNA form, the CDR3 reads TGTGCCAGCAGTGAGTTGGGGGCAGGCACTGAAGCTTTCTTT. This chain uses TRBV2 with TRBJ1-1; a possible D gene is TRBD1 (6 bases). Trimming left V 3 bases short and J 4 bases short, with 12 bases between. Germline CDR1 and CDR2: SNHLY and FYNNEI. The CDR3 is 14 residues long.

V is TRBV11-2 and J is TRBJ2-3; 8 bases are shared with TRBD1. Germline lookup yields CDR1 SGHAT and CDR2 FQNNGV. CDR3 length: 19 amino acids. V was clipped by 2 bases and J by 0 bases; unmatched bases: 13. The DNA of the CDR3 is TGTGCCAGCAGCTTAAGATGGACAGGGTACGAGCGGAGCACAGATACGCAGTATTTT. This sequence encodes CASSLRWTGYERSTDTQYF.

The CDR3 region has the DNA TGTGCCAGCAGCTTAGACAGGGCCACTGAAGCTTTCTTT. Translation gives CASSLDRATEAFF. The chain recombines TRBV11-3 with TRBJ1-1; possibly TRBD1 for D (5 bases). Germline lookup yields CDR1 SGHNT and CDR2 YENEEA. CDR3 length: 13 amino acids. The ends were cut back, 0 bases at V and 4 bases at J, with 6 bases in the middle.

The rearrangement joins TRBV7-3 to TRBJ2-7; D is unclear. The V end lost 3 bases, the J end lost 2 bases, and 11 bases lay between the germline ends. The germline V gene encodes CDR1 SGHTA and CDR2 FQGTGA. The CDR3 consists of 14 residues. DNA for the CDR3: TGTGCCAGCAGCTTGTCGGCCAGGACCTACGAGCAGTACTTC. Translation gives CASSLSARTYEQYF.

With respect to this clone: The sample holds other DNA sequences that translate to the same CDR3. This chain connects TRBV18 to TRBJ1-1, with TRBD1 identical over 9 bases. Germline CDR1 is KGHSH and CDR2 is LQKENI. Unmatched junction bases numbered 0, after V lost 3 bases and J lost 1 base. The length of the CDR3 is 14 residues. The CDR3 loop is CASSPGQGNTEAFF. For the CDR3, the DNA is TGTGCCAGCTCACCGGGACAGGGGAACACTGAAGCTTTCTTT.

This clone was observed a single time. This sequence joins TRBV19 and TRBJ2-3; D might be TRBD2 (6 bases). Trimming left V 6 bases short and J 6 bases short, with 10 bases between. The length of the CDR3 is 12 residues. Germline CDR1 is LNHDA and CDR2 is SQIVND (reference sequence). CDR3 bases: TGTGCCAGTAGCGGGAGTAGGGATACGCAGTATTTT. Amino acid sequence: CASSGSRDTQYF.

J is TRBJ1-2 and V is TRBV6-5, with unresolved D. The CDR3 loop spans 14 amino acids. The germline V gene has CDR1 MNHEY and CDR2 SVGAGI. Trimming cost V 6 bases and J 2 bases, with 13 bases left between them. This chain's CDR3 is CASSHEGRNYGYTF. The CDR3 coding sequence is TGTGCCAGCAGCCATGAAGGCAGGAACTATGGCTACACCTTC.

J is TRBJ1-5 and V is TRBV19; D may be TRBD1 (5 bases). This CDR3 has 15 residues. Deletions cut 6 bases from V and 0 bases from J, with 12 bases between. The germline V gene encodes CDR1 LNHDA and CDR2 SQIVND (reference sequence). CDR3 region: CASRRTHYSNQPQHF. The CDR3 coding sequence is TGTGCCAGTAGGCGGACACATTATAGCAATCAGCCCCAGCATTTT.

This chain joins TRBV9 and TRBJ1-1; a weak D match, TRBD1 (6 bases). The CDR3 sequence is 14 residues long. V lost 3 bases to trimming and J lost 2 bases, with 11 bases between them. Germline values: CDR1 SGDLS, CDR2 YYNGEE. The CDR3 DNA reads TGTGCCAGCAGCGGGGAACAGGGTAACACTGAAGCTTTCTTT. Protein: CASSGEQGNTEAFF.

In nucleotides, the CDR3 is TGTGCCAGCAGCTTGGCGGGGACAGGGAATGGCTACACCTTC. Amino acid sequence: CASSLAGTGNGYTF. This chain joins TRBV7-2 and TRBJ1-2, with TRBD1 identical over 9 bases. CDR1 and CDR2 from the germline V gene are SGHTA and FQGNSA. V dropped 3 bases and J dropped 6; count of bases not matched to a gene: 5. CDR3 length: 14 amino acids.

This chain uses TRBV7-3 with TRBJ2-3, with a possible D match to TRBD1 (6 bases). In germline, CDR1 is SGHTA, CDR2 FQGTGA. V lost 5 bases, J lost 4 bases, and 16 bases lay in between. The CDR3 runs to 15 residues. The CDR3 sequence is CASSPPGQSSDTQYF. For the CDR3, the DNA is TGTGCCAGCAGCCCCCCGGGACAATCTTCAGATACGCAGTATTTT.

The chain employs TRBV29-1 and TRBJ1-2, with 9 bases identical to TRBD1. The junction had 8 bases not matched to a gene; V was cut back by 3 bases and J by 6 bases. Germline lookup yields CDR1 SQVTM and CDR2 ANQGSEA. This CDR3 comprises 14 residues. This CDR3 reads CSVDHYRDRDGYTF. CDR3 bases: TGCAGCGTTGATCACTACCGGGACAGGGATGGCTACACCTTC.

Note on this clone: Different DNA sequences within this sample yield the same CDR3. This chain joins TRBV2 and TRBJ2-1, with no clear D. V lost 7 bases and J lost 0, with 10 bases in between. The CDR3 loop spans 14 amino acids. Per germline, CDR1 SNHLY and CDR2 FYNNEI. The CDR3 DNA is TGTGCCAGCACTTCGGGTAGCTCCTACAATGAGCAGTTCTTC. Translated: CASTSGSSYNEQFF. The variable domain in full, completed from reference TRBV2 and TRBJ2-1, reads EPEVTQTPSHQVTQMGQEVILRCVPISNHLYFYWYRQILGQKVEFLVSFYNNEISEKSEIFDDQFSVERPDGSNFTLKIRSTKLEDSAMYFCASTSGSSYNEQFFGPGTRLTVL.

V is TRBV28 and J is TRBJ2-7, with D perhaps TRBD1 (6 bases). Trimming removed 2 bases from V and 3 bases from J, with 8 bases in between. Germline V CDR1 and CDR2: MDHEN, SYDVKM. The CDR3 length is 13 residues. The CDR3: CASSLGGSYEQYF. The CDR3, as DNA: TGTGCCAGCAGTTTAGGGGGCAGCTACGAGCAGTACTTC.